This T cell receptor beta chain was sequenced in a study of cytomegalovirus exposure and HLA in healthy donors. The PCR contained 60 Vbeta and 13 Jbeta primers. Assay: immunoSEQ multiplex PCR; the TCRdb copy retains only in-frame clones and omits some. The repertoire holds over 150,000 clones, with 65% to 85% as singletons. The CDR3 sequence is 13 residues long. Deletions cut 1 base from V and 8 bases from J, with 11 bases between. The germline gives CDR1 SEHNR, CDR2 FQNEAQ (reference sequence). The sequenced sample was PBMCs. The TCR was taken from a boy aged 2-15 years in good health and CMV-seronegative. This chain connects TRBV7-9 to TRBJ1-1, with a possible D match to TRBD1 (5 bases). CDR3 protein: CASSLGTNREAFF. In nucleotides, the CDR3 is TGTGCCAGCAGCTTAGGCACCAACAGGGAAGCTTTCTTT.